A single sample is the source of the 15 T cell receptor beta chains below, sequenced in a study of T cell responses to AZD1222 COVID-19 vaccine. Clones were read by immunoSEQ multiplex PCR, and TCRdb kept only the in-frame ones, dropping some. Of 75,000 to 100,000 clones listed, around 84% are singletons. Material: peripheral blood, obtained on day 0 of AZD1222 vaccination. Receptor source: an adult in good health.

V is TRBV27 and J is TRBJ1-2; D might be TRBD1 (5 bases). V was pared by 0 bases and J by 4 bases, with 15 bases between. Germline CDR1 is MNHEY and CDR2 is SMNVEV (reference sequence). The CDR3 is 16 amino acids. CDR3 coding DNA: TGTGCCAGCAGTTTATCGAATTGGGCCGGGACCTATGGCTACACCTTC. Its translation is CASSLSNWAGTYGYTF.

The CDR3 DNA reads as TGTGCCTCCCGGGACAGAGCAACCGGGGAGCTGTTTTTT. It codes for CASRDRATGELFF. The J gene is TRBJ2-2, the V gene TRBV24-1; 7 bases are shared with TRBD1. The CDR3 is 13 residues long. Germline lookup yields CDR1 KGHDR and CDR2 SFDVKD. Trimming cost V 12 bases and J 5 bases; bases outside gene matches: 8.

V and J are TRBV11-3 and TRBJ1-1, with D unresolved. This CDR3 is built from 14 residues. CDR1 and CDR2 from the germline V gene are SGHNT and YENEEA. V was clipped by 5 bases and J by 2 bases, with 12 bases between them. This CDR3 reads CASSVRWVNTEAFF. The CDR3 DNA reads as TGTGCCAGCAGCGTAAGATGGGTTAACACTGAAGCTTTCTTT.

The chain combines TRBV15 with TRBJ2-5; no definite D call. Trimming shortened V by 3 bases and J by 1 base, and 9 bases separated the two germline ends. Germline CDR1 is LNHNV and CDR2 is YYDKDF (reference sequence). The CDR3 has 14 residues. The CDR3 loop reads CATSSLMGQETQYF. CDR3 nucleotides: TGTGCCACCAGCAGCCTTATGGGCCAAGAGACCCAGTACTTC.

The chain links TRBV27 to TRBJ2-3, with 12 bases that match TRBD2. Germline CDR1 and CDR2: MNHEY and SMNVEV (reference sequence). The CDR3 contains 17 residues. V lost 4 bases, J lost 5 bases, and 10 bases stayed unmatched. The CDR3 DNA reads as TGTGCCAGCAGTTCCCCGGCTAGCGGGGGGGATATAGATACGCAGTATTTT. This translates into CASSSPASGGDIDTQYF.

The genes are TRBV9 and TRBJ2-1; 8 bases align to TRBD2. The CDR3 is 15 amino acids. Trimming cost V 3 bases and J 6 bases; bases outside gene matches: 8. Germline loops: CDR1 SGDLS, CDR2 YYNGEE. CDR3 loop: CASSAYLGLANEQFF. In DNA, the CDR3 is TGTGCCAGCAGCGCCTACCTCGGACTAGCCAATGAGCAGTTCTTC.

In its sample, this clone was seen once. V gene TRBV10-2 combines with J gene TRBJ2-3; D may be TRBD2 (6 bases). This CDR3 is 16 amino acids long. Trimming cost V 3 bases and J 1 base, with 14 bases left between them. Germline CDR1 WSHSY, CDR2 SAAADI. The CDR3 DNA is TGCGCCAGCAGTGACAAGTCCCAGCGGGGCACAGATACGCAGTATTTT. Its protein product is CASSDKSQRGTDTQYF.

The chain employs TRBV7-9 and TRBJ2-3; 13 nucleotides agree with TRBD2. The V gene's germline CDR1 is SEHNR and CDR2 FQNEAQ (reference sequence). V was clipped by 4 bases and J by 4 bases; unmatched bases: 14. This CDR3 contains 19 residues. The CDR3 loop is CASSSLTGTSGVKADTQYF. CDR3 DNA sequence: TGTGCCAGCAGCTCACTGACCGGGACTAGCGGGGTAAAGGCAGATACGCAGTATTTT. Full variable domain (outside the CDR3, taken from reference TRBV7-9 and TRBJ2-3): DTGVSQNPRHKITKRGQNVTFRCDPISEHNRLYWYRQTLGQGPEFLTYFQNEAQLEKSRLLSDRFSAERPKGSFSTLEIQRTEQGDSAMYLCASSSLTGTSGVKADTQYFGPGTRLTVL.

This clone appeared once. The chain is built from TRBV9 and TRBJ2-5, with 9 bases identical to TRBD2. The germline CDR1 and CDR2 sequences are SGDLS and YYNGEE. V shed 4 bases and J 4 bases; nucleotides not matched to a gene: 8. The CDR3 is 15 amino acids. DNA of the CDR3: TGTGCCAGCAGCCAAGCGGCGGGGGGGCGAGAGACCCAGTACTTC. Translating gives CASSQAAGGRETQYF.

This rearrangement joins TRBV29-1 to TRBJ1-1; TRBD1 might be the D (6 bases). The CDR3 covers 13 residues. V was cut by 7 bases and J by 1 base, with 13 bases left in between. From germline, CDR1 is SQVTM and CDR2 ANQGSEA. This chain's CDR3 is CSANGQQNTEAFF. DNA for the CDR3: TGCAGCGCTAACGGACAGCAGAACACTGAAGCTTTCTTT.

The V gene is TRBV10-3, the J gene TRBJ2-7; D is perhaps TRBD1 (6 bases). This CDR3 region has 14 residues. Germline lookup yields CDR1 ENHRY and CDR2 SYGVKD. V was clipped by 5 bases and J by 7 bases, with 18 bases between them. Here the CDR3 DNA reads TGTGCCATCAGTAGCAGGGGCGAAACGGGGGAGCAGTACTTC. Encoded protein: CAISSRGETGEQYF.

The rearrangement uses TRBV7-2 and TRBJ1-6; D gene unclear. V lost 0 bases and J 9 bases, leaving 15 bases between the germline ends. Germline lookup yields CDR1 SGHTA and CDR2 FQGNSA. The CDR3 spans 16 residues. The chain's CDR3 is CASSLAGGVSSSPLHF. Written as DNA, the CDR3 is TGTGCCAGCAGCTTAGCGGGCGGGGTCTCGTCTTCACCCCTCCACTTT.

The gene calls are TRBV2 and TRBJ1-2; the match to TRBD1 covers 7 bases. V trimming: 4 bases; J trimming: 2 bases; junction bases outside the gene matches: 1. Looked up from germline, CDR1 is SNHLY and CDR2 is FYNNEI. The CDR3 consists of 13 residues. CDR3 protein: CASSGDRNYGYTF. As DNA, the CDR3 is TGTGCCAGCAGTGGGGACAGAAACTATGGCTACACCTTC.

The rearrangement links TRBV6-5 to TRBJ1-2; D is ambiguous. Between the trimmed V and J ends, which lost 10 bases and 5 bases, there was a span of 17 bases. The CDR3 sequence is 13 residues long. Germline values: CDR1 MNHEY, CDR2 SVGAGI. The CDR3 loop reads CATGSFSEYGYTF. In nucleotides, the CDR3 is TGTGCCACGGGGTCCTTCTCTGAATATGGCTACACCTTC.

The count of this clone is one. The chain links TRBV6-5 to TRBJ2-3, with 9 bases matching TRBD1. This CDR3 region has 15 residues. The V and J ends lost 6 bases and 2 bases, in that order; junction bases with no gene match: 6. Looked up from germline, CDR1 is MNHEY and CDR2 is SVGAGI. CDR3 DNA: TGTGCCAGCAGCCCCGGGACAGGGACCACAGATACGCAGTATTTT. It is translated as CASSPGTGTTDTQYF.